This T cell receptor (beta chain) was observed in a study of cytomegalovirus exposure and HLA in healthy donors. Study results and caveats: Relative to equally common others, HLA-associated TCR beta chains showed greater clonal expansion in a later analysis.

CDR1 is GTSNPN and CDR2 is SVGIG in the germline V gene (reference sequence). The CDR3 has 13 amino acids. Comment on this clone: No antigen is known for it.

Primers for the PCR totalled 60 Vbeta and 13 Jbeta. The table came from immunoSEQ multiplex PCR; TCRdb's copy has only in-frame clones and leaves some out. This table has 200,000 to 250,000 clones, almost 85% appearing once. Material: PBMCs. The chain employs TRBV30 and TRBJ2-5; possibly TRBD1 for D (6 bases). The DNA matches TRBJ2-7 better at its end, which makes the J call doubtful. This clonotype originated in a woman aged 40 to 50 in good health and CMV-seronegative. CDR3 residues: CAWSVGRGYEQYF. CDR3 coding DNA: TGTGCCTGGAGTGTTGGCAGGGGCTACGAGCAGTACTTC.